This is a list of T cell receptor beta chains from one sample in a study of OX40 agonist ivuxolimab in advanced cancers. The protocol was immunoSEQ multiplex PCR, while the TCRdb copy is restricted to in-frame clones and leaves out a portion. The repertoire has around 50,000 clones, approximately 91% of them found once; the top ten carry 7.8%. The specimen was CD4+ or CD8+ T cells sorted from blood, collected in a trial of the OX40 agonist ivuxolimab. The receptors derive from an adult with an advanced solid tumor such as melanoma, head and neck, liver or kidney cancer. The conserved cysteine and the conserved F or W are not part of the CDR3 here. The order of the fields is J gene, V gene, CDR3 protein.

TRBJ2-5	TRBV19	ASQDRGLETQY
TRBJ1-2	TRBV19	ASGDRNNYGYT
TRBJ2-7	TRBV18	ASSRVLGLAYQHSYEQY
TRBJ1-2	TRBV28	ASRPGSNYGYT
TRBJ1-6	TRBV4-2	ASSQDREDSPLH
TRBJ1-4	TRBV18	ASSPFRGLDEKLF
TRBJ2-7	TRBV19	ASSIVKDAYEQY
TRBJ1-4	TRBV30	AWSVGDSNEKLF
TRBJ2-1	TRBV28	ASSTKLAAGKNNEQF
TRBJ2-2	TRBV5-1	ASSPGTSFTGELF
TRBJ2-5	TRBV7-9	ASSLLSTQY
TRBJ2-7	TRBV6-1	ASREEYLHEQY
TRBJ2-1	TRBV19	ATGGLAGDNEQF
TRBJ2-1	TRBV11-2	ASSSIKPSSYNEQF
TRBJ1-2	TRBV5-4	ASSRFDREYGYT
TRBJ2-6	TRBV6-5	ASSSLGSGANVLT
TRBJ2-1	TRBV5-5	ASSSTSGYYNEQF